Below are 22 T cell receptor beta chains sequenced from a single sample in a study of tumor and adjacent non-tumor tissue in lung cancer. TCRbeta libraries were built with three rounds of nested PCR, modified from ARM-PCR. TCRdb re-called the multiplex PCR reads through MiXCR, storing one row per CDR3 protein. Of 90,000 to 120,000 distinct CDR3 sequences listed, less than 75% were seen once; the top ten hold roughly a fifth. The template was RNA from unsorted bulk tissue. More than 3 cm separated this lung sample from the edge of the tumor. Sequencing was carried out using distant non-tumor lung tissue. These receptors all come from a man aged 25-40 years with non-small cell lung cancer.

Concerning this clonotype: With a much larger clone just one base away, this may be a read error. The chain has TRBV6-2 or TRBV6-3 and TRBJ1-2; D is unclear. The CDR3 covers 13 residues. Germline CDR1 MNHEY, CDR2 SVGEGT. V lost 7 bases and J 4 bases, leaving 13 bases between the germline ends. CDR3 sequence: CASNGSGSYGYTF. CDR3 DNA sequence: TGTGCCAGCAATGGCTCAGGTTCCTATGGCTACACCTTC.

On this clonotype: The final CDR3 position lacks the conserved phenylalanine or tryptophan, pointing to a likely read error. The rearrangement joins TRBV20-1 to TRBJ2-5; D possibly matches TRBD1 or TRBD2 (6 bases each). Germline lookup yields CDR1 DFQATT and CDR2 SNEGSKA (reference sequence). This CDR3 comprises 13 residues. For the CDR3, the DNA is TGCAGAGCTAGTCCGGGGGCGCAGGAGACCCAGTACTCC. It is translated as CRASPGAQETQYS.

As concerns this clonotype: At one boundary the junction diverges from the germline segment, which might be a read error. This chain links TRBV11-2 with TRBJ2-5, with D possibly matching TRBD1 (6 bases). CDR1 and CDR2 (germline): SGHAT, FQNNGV. CDR3 length: 19 residues. CDR3 loop: CASSPATGFGVVVRETQYF. The DNA of the CDR3 is TGTGCCAGCAGCCCAGCCACAGGGTTCGGGGTCGTGGTGAGGGAGACCCAGTATTTC.

Comment on this clonotype: An end of the junction differs from the germline gene, which may be a read error. The CDR3 region is CVSSNSGGGIDTQYF. CDR3 in DNA: TGTGTCAGCAGTAACTCGGGAGGCGGCATAGATACGCAGTATTTT. V usage is TRBV6-5 and J usage is TRBJ2-3, with 7 nucleotides matching TRBD2. Germline-derived CDR1 and CDR2 are MNHEY and SVGAGI. The CDR3 length is 15 residues.

A word on this clonotype: It is likely a read error, because the conserved phenylalanine at the end of the CDR3 is missing. Here the CDR3 DNA reads TGTCACAGCAGTCGGAAGCGGGCGGGGGACCTCGCCGGGGAGCTGTTTCTT. This codes for CHSSRKRAGDLAGELFL. The chain has TRBV11-2 and TRBJ2-2; 7 bases match TRBD2. The CDR3 has 17 residues. CDR1 and CDR2 (germline): SGHAT, FQNNGV.

Notes on this clonotype: A junction boundary mismatches the germline segment, possibly from a read error. The chain employs TRBV11-2 and TRBJ1-2; no firm D call. The length of the CDR3 is 14 residues. Germline CDR1 is SGHAT and CDR2 is FQNNGV. CDR3 region: CDSSLDGTDYGYTF. The DNA for the CDR3 is TGTGACAGCAGCTTAGATGGAACAGACTATGGTTACACCTTC.

The table lists this clonotype with a few counts. This may stem from a read error, because a much larger clone lies one nucleotide away. V and J are TRBV20-1 and TRBJ2-7; D possibly corresponds to TRBD1 (5 bases). The CDR3 is 12 amino acids. From germline, CDR1 is DFQATT and CDR2 SNEGSKA (reference sequence). CDR3 DNA sequence: TGCAATGCTACAGGCTCAATTGGAGAGCAGTACTTC. Its translation: CNATGSIGEQYF.

In regard to this clonotype: At one end the junction does not follow the germline gene, possibly because of a read error. The gene calls are TRBV29-1 and TRBJ2-2; tentatively, D is TRBD1 (6 bases). The V gene's germline CDR1 is SQVTM and CDR2 ANQGSEA. CDR3 length: 14 residues. CDR3 nucleotide sequence: TGCAGCGTGTTCCGGGACATGAACGCCGGGGAGCTGTTTTTT. Its translation: CSVFRDMNAGELFF.

Comments on this clonotype: At one boundary the junction diverges from the germline segment, which might be a read error. The chain couples TRBV6-2 or TRBV6-3 to TRBJ2-1; D might be TRBD2 (7 bases). This CDR3 region has 16 residues. Germline V gene data show CDR1 as MNHEY and CDR2 as SVGEGT. In DNA, the CDR3 is TGTGCCAGCAGACCCGTTACTGGCGGGGGCTGCAATGAGCGGTTCTTC. Translation gives CASRPVTGGGCNERFF.

This clonotype counts as medium-sized. The V call is TRBV20-1, the J call TRBJ2-5; 9 bases fit TRBD2. There are 15 residues in the CDR3. Germline values: CDR1 DFQATT, CDR2 SNEGSKA (reference sequence). Trimming removed 0 bases from V and 3 bases from J; junction bases left unmatched: 5. The CDR3: CSARDLRLAEETQYF. CDR3 nucleotide sequence: TGCAGTGCTAGAGATTTGAGACTAGCGGAAGAGACCCAGTACTTC.

The rearrangement joins TRBV12-5 to TRBJ2-7, with TRBD1 as a possible D gene (6 bases). V lost 5 bases to trimming and J lost 6 bases, with 17 bases between them. CDR1 LGHNT and CDR2 FRNRAP come from the germline V gene. The CDR3 extends over 14 amino acids. The CDR3 DNA reads TGTGCTAGTGGTCACGAACAGGGACGGAGCGAGCAGTACTTC. Its translation: CASGHEQGRSEQYF.

A word on this clonotype: Germline and junction disagree at one end, which may indicate a read error. The chain uses TRBV10-3 and TRBJ2-5; D possibly corresponds to TRBD1 (6 bases). The CDR3 loop spans 14 amino acids. In germline, CDR1 is ENHRY, CDR2 SYGVKD. The CDR3: CGISDSGVQETQYF. DNA for the CDR3: TGTGGCATCAGTGACTCAGGGGTCCAAGAGACCCAATACTTC.

Details on this clonotype: A read error may explain this, as a much larger clone is one base away. The chain carries TRBV12-3 or TRBV12-4 and TRBJ2-1; D is possibly TRBD1 (6 bases). V shed 6 bases and J shed 4 bases, with 13 bases lying between them. The CDR3 covers 14 residues. The CDR3 DNA follows: TGTGCCAGCAGGACGTCAGGGGAATACAATGAGCAGTTCTTC. This codes for CASRTSGEYNEQFF.

This clonotype was detected ten times or more. The V gene is TRBV28, the J gene TRBJ2-7; D remains ambiguous. CDR1 is MDHEN, CDR2 SYDVKM, per germline. The CDR3 runs 15 residues. Trimming took 5 bases from V and 3 from J, leaving 17 bases between them. The CDR3, as DNA: TGTGCCAGCAGTCCAACTTCCGGGCCTTTCTACGAGCAGTACTTC. This gives the protein CASSPTSGPFYEQYF.

This clonotype was detected once. This may be a read error: a much more frequent sequence differs by one nucleotide. CDR3 loop: CASSLGQWPGNQPQHF. The CDR3 DNA follows: TGTGCCAGCAGTTTGGGACAGTGGCCAGGCAATCAGCCCCAGCATTTT. This rearrangement joins TRBV12-3 or TRBV12-4 to TRBJ1-5; 7 bases are a match to TRBD1. The CDR3 is made up of 16 amino acids. The V and J ends lost 3 bases and 2 bases, in that order; junction bases with no gene match: 7.

Turning to this clonotype: This may be a read error, as it is one base from a much larger clone. The V call is TRBV4-1, the J call TRBJ2-5; 7 bases are a match to TRBD1. Germline CDR1 MGHRA, CDR2 YSYEKL. CDR3 length equals 18 residues. The ends lost 2 bases at V and 5 bases at J; junction bases unmatched: 17. DNA of the CDR3: TGCGCCAGCAGCCAACATTCCTCACCTTCGACAGGGTGGGAGACCCAGTACTTC. It codes for CASSQHSSPSTGWETQYF.

Comments on this clonotype: Because the CDR3 is missing its conserved closing phenylalanine or tryptophan, this is likely a read error. This chain joins TRBV29-1 and TRBJ2-5; 9 bases align to TRBD1. Trimming at V came to 2 bases and at J to 1 base, leaving 11 bases not matched to a gene. The CDR3 has 17 amino acids. The germline CDR1 and CDR2 sequences are SQVTM and ANQGSEA. CDR3 coding DNA: TGCAGCGTTGAAACCCCGTTACAGGGGGCCCTCCAAGAGACCCAGTACTTG. Translation gives CSVETPLQGALQETQYL.

To note about this clonotype: Given a much more abundant clone one base away, this may be a read error. V gene TRBV10-3 combines with J gene TRBJ2-4, with D perhaps matching TRBD1 (6 bases). CDR1 ENHRY and CDR2 SYGVKD come from the germline V gene. The CDR3 sequence is 15 residues long. As DNA, the CDR3 is TGTGCCATCTGTGACGGACAGCTAGCCAAAAACATTCAGTACTTC. This codes for CAICDGQLAKNIQYF.

Only a few counts were recorded for this clonotype. The J gene is TRBJ2-1, the V gene TRBV5-1; D remains ambiguous. Germline V lookup: CDR1 SGHRS, CDR2 YFSETQ. This CDR3 has 12 amino acids. V was shortened by 4 bases and J by 8 bases, with 10 bases between the two germline ends. This CDR3 reads CASSAEGHEQFF. DNA for the CDR3: TGCGCCAGCAGCGCTGAAGGGCATGAGCAGTTCTTC.

Remarks on this clonotype: At one end the junction does not follow the germline gene, possibly because of a read error. The chain employs TRBV11-2 and TRBJ2-1; maybe TRBD1 (5 bases). Germline V gene lookup returns CDR1 SGHAT and CDR2 FQNNGV. The CDR3 sequence is 17 residues long. The chain's CDR3 is CASSLDLSLRVNNEEFF. In DNA, the CDR3 is TGTGCCAGCAGCTTAGATTTGTCTCTCAGGGTCAACAATGAGGAGTTCTTC.

This clonotype was recorded a few times. A read error may explain this, as a much larger clone is one base away. The chain has TRBV20-1 and TRBJ1-1, with TRBD1 as a possible D gene (5 bases). In germline, CDR1 is DFQATT, CDR2 SNEGSKA (reference sequence). The CDR3 totals 17 residues. The CDR3 loop is CSARVMEGETTNTEDFF. CDR3 nucleotide sequence: TGCAGTGCTAGAGTCATGGAAGGGGAAACTACGAACACTGAAGATTTCTTT.

As concerns this clonotype: The junction departs from germline at one end; a sequencing error may be responsible. The chain is built from TRBV5-5 and TRBJ2-1; 8 bases fit TRBD2. The CDR3 has 16 amino acids. The germline V gene has CDR1 SGHKS and CDR2 YYEKEE (reference sequence). The CDR3, as DNA: TGTGTCAGCAGCTTGAGATTACTAGCGGATTACAGTGAGCAGTTCTTC. It yields the protein CVSSLRLLADYSEQFF.